Listed below are T cell receptor beta chains from one sample, sequenced in a study of blood T cells in healthy people across ages. TCRdb re-called the 5' RACE reads through MiXCR, storing one row per CDR3 protein. Among 450,000 to 600,000 distinct CDR3 sequences listed, about a quarter were seen once. This sample was shared with a second study, whose subject was T cells of mothers and their children.

The sample taken for sequencing was blood. Receptors were obtained from a boy aged 2 to 10 in good health. The CDR3 runs from the conserved cysteine through the conserved F or W. D genes are given only for firm matches. Some rows mark clone size as missing; the rest say once, few, many or name a class of expanded clone.

>14|TRBD1|TRBV5-1|TRBJ2-7|.
TGCGCCAGACTCGGGACAGGGGGTCCCTACGAGCAGTACTTC
CARLGTGGPYEQYF
>16|TRBD2|TRBV20-1|TRBJ2-1|many
TGCAGTGCTAGAGACTGGGGGACTAGCGCTTACAATGAGCAGTTCTTC
CSARDWGTSAYNEQFF
>13|.|TRBV3-1|TRBJ1-2|.
TGTGCCAGCAGCCAAGACAAGTCTGGTGGCTACACCTTC
CASSQDKSGGYTF
>11|TRBD2|TRBV29-1|TRBJ2-7|.
TGCAGCGCCACCGGGACTAACGAGCAGTACTTC
CSATGTNEQYF
>16|TRBD2|TRBV7-6|TRBJ2-5|few
TGTGCCAGCAGCTTAAGCCATCGCGTGACGGGGGGGACCCAGTACTTC
CASSLSHRVTGGTQYF
>20|TRBD2|TRBV6-2/TRBV6-3|TRBJ2-1|few
TGTGCCAGCAGTTACGTGATAGGCGGGAGGACCCGTCACATCTACAATGAGCAGTTCTTC
CASSYVIGGRTRHIYNEQFF
>14|.|TRBV4-3|TRBJ2-7|few
TGCGCCAGCAGCCAAGAAATCCCTGAGGACGAGCAGTACTTC
CASSQEIPEDEQYF
>14|.|TRBV28|TRBJ1-1|.
TGTGCCAGCAGTTTACAGCAGGGGAACACTGAAGCTTTCTTT
CASSLQQGNTEAFF
>16|.|TRBV4-1|TRBJ2-7|.
TGCGCCAGCAGCCAATGCGAAACAGGGTGTACCTACGAGCAGTACTTC
CASSQCETGCTYEQYF
>14|.|TRBV6-2/TRBV6-3|TRBJ1-1|.
TGTGCCAGTAACGACGGGGCTCTGAACACTGAAGCTTTCTTT
CASNDGALNTEAFF
>16|TRBD2|TRBV6-4|TRBJ2-3|.
TGTGCCAGCAGTGACTCGAGCGGGGCGAGCACAGATACGCAGTATTTT
CASSDSSGASTDTQYF
>16|TRBD1|TRBV29-1|TRBJ2-6|few
TGCAGCGTTTACAACAGGGGGATCTCTGGGGCCAACGTCCTGACTTTC
CSVYNRGISGANVLTF
>14|.|TRBV9|TRBJ2-5|few
TGTGCCAGCAGCGTAGGACTAGATCGAGAGACCCAGTACTTC
CASSVGLDRETQYF
>14|.|TRBV7-2|TRBJ2-1|.
TGTGCCAGCACCATGACTATAACGGTCAATGAGCAGTTCTTC
CASTMTITVNEQFF
>14|.|TRBV4-2|TRBJ2-3|many
TGTGCCAGCAGCCAAGAAACTGACTTAAGGGCGCAGTATTTT
CASSQETDLRAQYF
>17|.|TRBV5-1|TRBJ1-2|.
TGCGCCAGCAGCTTGACCAGGGGCGGCGGGTTTAACTATGGCTACACCTTC
CASSLTRGGGFNYGYTF